What follows are 18 T cell receptor beta chains derived from one specimen sequenced in a study of response to subunit inactivated influenza vaccine. MiXCR, applied by TCRdb to the RT-PCR reads, yields one record per CDR3 protein. This sample has 450,000 to 700,000 distinct CDR3 sequences; 14% occur once, and the top ten carry approximately 12%. The source was PBMCs from blood, collected about 12 days after vaccination. Every receptor here comes from a man aged 50-59 years who received an inactivated influenza vaccine.

This clonotype has just a few counts. This chain connects TRBV7-9 to TRBJ2-1; 13 bases are a match to TRBD2. CDR1 SEHNR and CDR2 FQNEAQ come from the germline V gene (reference sequence). The ends lost 5 bases at V and 4 bases at J; junction bases unmatched: 8. The CDR3 length is 17 residues. CDR3 loop: CASSPTLTSGRYNEQFF. The DNA for the CDR3 is TGTGCCAGCAGCCCCACCCTGACTAGCGGGAGGTACAATGAGCAGTTCTTC.

V and J are TRBV5-1 and TRBJ1-2; 7 bases are a match to TRBD1. The CDR3 contains 16 residues. Unmatched junction bases numbered 7, after V lost 0 bases and J lost 2 bases. Germline V lookup: CDR1 SGHRS, CDR2 YFSETQ. In DNA, the CDR3 is TGCGCCAGCAGCTTGGAGGTTGCGGGACAGAACTATGGCTACACCTTC. It yields the protein CASSLEVAGQNYGYTF.

The V call is TRBV29-1, the J call TRBJ2-1, with TRBD1 identical over 7 bases. Germline loops: CDR1 SQVTM, CDR2 ANQGSEA. CDR3 size: 15 residues. V shed 7 bases and J 3 bases; nucleotides not matched to a gene: 12. CDR3 sequence: CSATGTVDNYNEQFF. The CDR3 DNA reads as TGCAGCGCCACCGGGACAGTCGACAACTACAATGAGCAGTTCTTC.

The DNA for the CDR3 is TGCGCCAGCAACTTAGGCAGCCTCTCCTACAATGAGCAGTTCTTC. Translating gives CASNLGSLSYNEQFF. The chain uses TRBV5-1 and TRBJ2-1, with D hard to call. The V and J ends lost 6 bases and 0 bases respectively, with 13 bases between them. Germline V gene lookup returns CDR1 SGHRS and CDR2 YFSETQ. The CDR3 has 15 amino acids.

CDR3 loop: CTATGLAGGNYNEQFF. The CDR3 DNA is TGCACTGCAACCGGACTAGCGGGGGGGAACTACAATGAGCAGTTCTTC. The V and J genes are TRBV20-1 and TRBJ2-1, with 15 positions matching TRBD2. CDR3 length: 16 residues. Looked up from germline, CDR1 is DFQATT and CDR2 is SNEGSKA (reference sequence).

V gene TRBV28 combines with J gene TRBJ2-5, with 7 bases fitting TRBD1. CDR3 length: 14 amino acids. V was pared by 2 bases and J by 5 bases, with 5 bases of the junction left unmatched. Germline V gene data show CDR1 as MDHEN and CDR2 as SYDVKM. CDR3 nucleotide sequence: TGTGCCAGCAGTTTACGGGACAGTGGGGAGACCCAGTACTTC. Translating it yields CASSLRDSGETQYF.

This clonotype appeared many times. The CDR3 DNA sequence: TGTGCCAGCAGCGTAACCCCGGGACAGGGGATAAATACGCAGTATTTT. This codes for CASSVTPGQGINTQYF. V and J are TRBV9 and TRBJ2-3, with 10 bases that match TRBD1. The CDR3 is 16 residues long. The V gene end was trimmed by 1 base and the J gene end by 7 bases; junction bases not matched to a gene: 9. In germline, CDR1 is SGDLS, CDR2 YYNGEE. Drawing the rest from reference TRBV9 and TRBJ2-3, the complete variable domain is DSGVTQTPKHLITATGQRVTLRCSPRSGDLSVYWYQQSLDQGLQFLIQYYNGEERAKGNILERFSAQQFPDLHSELNLSSLELGDSALYFCASSVTPGQGINTQYFGPGTRLTVL.

This clonotype was seen only a few times. V gene TRBV19 combines with J gene TRBJ2-7; D possibly corresponds to TRBD1 (6 bases). The CDR3 extends over 12 amino acids. The V end lost 8 bases, the J end lost 5 bases, and 13 bases lay between the germline ends. CDR1 is LNHDA and CDR2 is SQIVND in the germline V gene (reference sequence). This CDR3 is CASEGVANEQYF. CDR3 nucleotides: TGTGCCAGTGAGGGGGTAGCGAACGAGCAGTACTTC.

The chain is built from TRBV5-1 and TRBJ1-4; a possible D gene is TRBD1 (6 bases). Germline lookup yields CDR1 SGHRS and CDR2 YFSETQ. V was clipped by 3 bases and J by 4 bases, with 13 bases between them. The CDR3 has 15 residues. CDR3 protein: CASSSNQGSNEKLFF. The CDR3 coding sequence is TGCGCCAGCAGCTCCAATCAGGGGAGTAATGAAAAACTGTTTTTT.

This clonotype was observed a few times. This rearrangement joins TRBV7-7 to TRBJ2-5; 9 bases are shared with TRBD2. The CDR3 runs 15 residues. The trim removed 2 bases at V and 5 bases at J, leaving 6 bases unmatched. CDR1 is SSHAT and CDR2 is FNYEAQ in the germline V gene (reference sequence). CDR3 region: CASSLIAGVGETQYF. The CDR3 nucleotides read TGTGCCAGCAGCTTAATAGCGGGGGTCGGGGAGACCCAGTACTTC.

This clonotype has a count of ten or more. The chain links TRBV29-1 to TRBJ2-2; unclear D gene. Germline values: CDR1 SQVTM, CDR2 ANQGSEA. The CDR3 runs to 13 residues. The V gene lost 4 bases and the J gene lost 1 base, with 7 bases spanning the gap. CDR3 coding DNA: TGCAGCGTTGTACGGCAGAACACCGGGGAGCTGTTTTTT. It translates to CSVVRQNTGELFF.

This clonotype was seen only a few times. The chain uses TRBV29-1 and TRBJ2-7; 10 nucleotides match TRBD2. Trimming at V came to 5 bases and at J to 3 bases, leaving 4 bases not matched to a gene. The CDR3 sequence is 13 residues long. Germline CDR1 and CDR2: SQVTM and ANQGSEA. The CDR3 region has the DNA TGCAGCGTTAGCGGGAGGGTATACTACGAGCAGTACTTC. It codes for CSVSGRVYYEQYF.

The DNA of the CDR3 is TGCGCCAGCAGCCACGGGTATAGGGGATCCTACGAGCAGTACTTC. It specifies CASSHGYRGSYEQYF. The rearrangement links TRBV4-1 to TRBJ2-7, with D possibly matching TRBD1 (5 bases). The CDR3 covers 15 residues. Trimming left V 3 bases short and J 1 base short, with 13 bases between. Germline loops: CDR1 MGHRA, CDR2 YSYEKL.

Only a few counts were recorded for this clonotype. The rearrangement joins TRBV4-2 to TRBJ1-6, with D unresolved. Trimming cost V 3 bases and J 6 bases, with 18 bases left between them. The CDR3 contains 17 residues. Looked up from germline, CDR1 is LGHNA and CDR2 is YNFKEQ. Here the CDR3 reads CASSHDGTLPLNSPLHF. The CDR3, as DNA: TGTGCCAGCAGCCATGACGGAACGTTACCTCTTAATTCACCCCTCCACTTT.

V and J are TRBV29-1 and TRBJ2-5; TRBD2 might be the D (5 bases). This CDR3 comprises 15 residues. The V and J ends lost 1 base and 5 bases respectively, with 17 bases between them. CDR1 and CDR2 (germline): SQVTM, ANQGSEA. Written as DNA, the CDR3 is TGCAGCGTTGAAGTGTACGGAGGATCCAGGGAGACCCAGTACTTC. Translating gives CSVEVYGGSRETQYF. Supplemented by reference TRBV29-1 and TRBJ2-5, the full variable domain reads SAVISQKPSRDICQRGTSLTIQCQVDSQVTMMFWYRQQPGQSLTLIATANQGSEATYESGFVIDKFPISRPNLTFSTLTVSNMSPEDSSIYLCSVEVYGGSRETQYFGPGTRLLVL.

This clonotype was counted between two and nine times. The chain couples TRBV5-1 to TRBJ2-5; D uncertain. CDR1 and CDR2 from the germline V gene are SGHRS and YFSETQ. The V and J ends lost 4 bases and 2 bases respectively, with 12 bases between them. This CDR3 has 14 residues. The CDR3 loop is CASSVPGYQETQYF. The CDR3 DNA sequence: TGCGCCAGCAGCGTCCCGGGCTATCAAGAGACCCAGTACTTC.

The chain employs TRBV7-2 and TRBJ2-1; 8 bases line up with TRBD2. Unmatched junction bases numbered 14, after V lost 5 bases and J lost 8 bases. The CDR3 totals 16 residues. CDR1 SGHTA and CDR2 FQGNSA come from the germline V gene. The chain's CDR3 is CASSLTAGGVWDEQFF. DNA for the CDR3: TGTGCCAGCAGCCTAACGGCGGGGGGAGTTTGGGATGAGCAGTTCTTC.

This chain links TRBV7-6 with TRBJ2-7, with 7 bases identical to TRBD1. This CDR3 region has 14 residues. Germline CDR1 and CDR2: SGHVS and FNYEAQ. V shed 2 bases, J shed 7 bases, and the junction held 8 bases outside the gene matches. CDR3 region: CASSLRQGNGEQYF. In DNA, the CDR3 is TGTGCCAGCAGCTTAAGACAGGGAAATGGGGAGCAGTACTTC.